This T cell receptor beta chain was obtained from a study of blood T cell repertoires in COVID-19. The overall study: Sites across the United States, Italy and Spain contributed samples from acute and convalescent COVID-19.

Generated by immunoSEQ multiplex PCR, the TCRdb table keeps only in-frame clones and is missing some. This repertoire shows hundreds of thousands of clones, approximately 89% found once; its top ten account for approximately 0.9%. This CDR3 contains 15 residues. Germline CDR1 and CDR2: KGHSH and LQKENI. V gave up 5 bases and J gave up 8 bases, with 21 bases separating them. This TCR was sampled from a man younger than 35 with COVID-19, enrolled during active disease. This chain joins TRBV18 and TRBJ1-2; D is perhaps TRBD1 (6 bases). The sequencing input was peripheral blood. The CDR3 nucleotides are TGTGCCAGCTCAGATTTGTCTGCAGGGGCGACAGGCTACACCTTC. Translation: CASSDLSAGATGYTF.